These 16 T cell receptor beta chains originate from one sample sequenced in a study of monozygotic twins with inflammatory bowel disease. For each CDR3 protein, TCRdb gives one entry from its re-call of the 5' RACE reads, without DNA. In all, the sample yields about 380,000 distinct CDR3 sequences. Material: blood. These receptors were obtained from a human donor with ulcerative colitis or Crohn's disease, or a healthy co-twin of an affected twin (not recorded which).

The rearrangement joins TRBV7-2 to TRBJ2-7. The CDR3 sequence is 11 residues long. Germline CDR1 reads SGHTA; CDR2 reads FQGNSA. The CDR3 protein is CASSQDYEQYF.

The V call is TRBV28, the J call TRBJ2-2; TCRdb selects TRBD2, and the lack of DNA leaves this call unchecked. This CDR3 has 14 amino acids. CDR1 is MDHEN, CDR2 SYDVKM, per germline. The CDR3 spells CATMLAGGAGELFF.

The chain combines TRBV4-3 with TRBJ2-7. The CDR3 extends over 13 amino acids. Per the germline V gene, CDR1 is LGHNA and CDR2 is YSLEER. CDR3 protein: CASSQVDSYEQYF.

The gene calls are TRBV7-9 and TRBJ2-5; TCRdb calls TRBD1, which cannot be checked without DNA. The CDR3 sequence is 18 residues long. The germline V gene encodes CDR1 SEHNR and CDR2 FQNEAQ (reference sequence). CDR3 sequence reads: CASAFGTTTTKGRKTQYF.

The genes are TRBV18 and TRBJ2-1. The V gene's germline CDR1 is KGHSH and CDR2 LQKENI. The CDR3 sequence is 13 residues long. The CDR3 sequence: CASSPTTDNEQFF.

V and J are TRBV28 and TRBJ2-7; TCRdb lists TRBD1, though no DNA is available to test this call. The CDR3 is 12 amino acids. Germline assignment: CDR1 MDHEN and CDR2 SYDVKM. The CDR3 spells CATTIAGTDHYF.

The chain links TRBV7-3 to TRBJ2-5. The germline CDR1 and CDR2 sequences are SGHTA and FQGTGA. This CDR3 spans 15 amino acids. CDR3 loop: CASSFFGNNQETQYF.

This chain links TRBV20-1 with TRBJ2-1; the TCRdb call, TRBD1, lacks DNA for checking. The CDR3 is made up of 16 amino acids. Germline V gives CDR1 DFQATT, CDR2 SNEGSKA (reference sequence). This CDR3 reads CSATGGGERLYNEQFF.

CDR3 amino acids: CASSLEPQGPQHF. The gene calls are TRBV5-1 and TRBJ1-5. Looked up from germline, CDR1 is SGHRS and CDR2 is YFSETQ. This CDR3 has 13 residues.

The rearrangement links TRBV20-1 to TRBJ2-5; absent DNA, TCRdb's TRBD1 call cannot be checked. The CDR3 is 17 amino acids. Germline V CDR1 and CDR2: DFQATT, SNEGSKA (reference sequence). This CDR3 reads CSARDAPPTGEAETQYF.

The genes are TRBV4-3 and TRBJ2-3. The CDR3 contains 15 residues. CDR1 and CDR2 from the germline V gene are LGHNA and YSLEER. CDR3 region: CASSQDPLATDTQYF.

The V call is TRBV3-1, the J call TRBJ1-6; the TCRdb call, TRBD1, lacks DNA for checking. Germline lookup yields CDR1 LGHDT and CDR2 YNNKEL (reference sequence). This CDR3 spans 19 amino acids. Here the CDR3 reads CASSQHGASRGSYNSPLHF.

The chain has TRBV6-2 or TRBV6-3 and TRBJ1-5. Germline V gene data show CDR1 as MNHEY and CDR2 as SVGEGT. The CDR3 has 13 residues. The CDR3 sequence: CASSYNSNQPQHF.

The CDR3 here is CASFLGLAESSYNEQFF. This sequence joins TRBV18 and TRBJ2-1; as DNA is missing, the TRBD2 call by TCRdb cannot be tested. CDR3 length: 17 residues. Germline CDR1 and CDR2: KGHSH and LQKENI.

The chain combines TRBV20-1 with TRBJ1-5. The CDR3 is 14 amino acids. Germline V gene lookup returns CDR1 DFQATT and CDR2 SNEGSKA (reference sequence). The CDR3 sequence: CSAVPGRFNQPQHF.

The chain employs TRBV3-1 and TRBJ1-3; TCRdb picks TRBD1, but there is no DNA to check that call. CDR1 and CDR2 from the germline V gene are LGHDT and YNNKEL (reference sequence). The CDR3 totals 16 residues. The CDR3 loop reads CASSYGQPFSGNTIYF.